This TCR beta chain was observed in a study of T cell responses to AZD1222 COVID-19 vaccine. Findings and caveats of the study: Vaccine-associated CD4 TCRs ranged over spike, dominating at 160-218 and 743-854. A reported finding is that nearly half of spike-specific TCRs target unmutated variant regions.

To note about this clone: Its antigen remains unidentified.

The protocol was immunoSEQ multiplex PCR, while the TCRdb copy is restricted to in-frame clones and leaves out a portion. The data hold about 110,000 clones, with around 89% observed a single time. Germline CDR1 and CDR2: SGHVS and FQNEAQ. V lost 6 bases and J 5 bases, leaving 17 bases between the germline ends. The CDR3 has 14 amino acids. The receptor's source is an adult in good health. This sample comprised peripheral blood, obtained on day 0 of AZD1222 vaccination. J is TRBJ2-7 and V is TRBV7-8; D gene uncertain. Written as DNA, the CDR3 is TGTGCCAGCAGGCAGGCGCTAGGAAGGGACGAGCAGTACTTC. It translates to CASRQALGRDEQYF.